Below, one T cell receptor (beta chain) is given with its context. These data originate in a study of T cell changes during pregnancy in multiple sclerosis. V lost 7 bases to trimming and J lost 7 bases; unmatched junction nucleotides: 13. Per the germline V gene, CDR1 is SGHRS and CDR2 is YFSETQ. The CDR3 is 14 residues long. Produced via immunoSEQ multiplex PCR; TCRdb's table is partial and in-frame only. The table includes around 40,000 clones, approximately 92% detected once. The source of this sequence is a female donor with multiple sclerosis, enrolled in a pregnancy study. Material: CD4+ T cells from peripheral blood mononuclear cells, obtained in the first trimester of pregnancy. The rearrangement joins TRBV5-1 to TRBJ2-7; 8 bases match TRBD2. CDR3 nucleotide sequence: TGCGCCAGCGGTCCGGGACTAGACATTTGGGAGCAGTACTTC. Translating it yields CASGPGLDIWEQYF. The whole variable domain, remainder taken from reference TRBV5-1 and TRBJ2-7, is KAGVTQTPRYLIKTRGQQVTLSCSPISGHRSVSWYQQTPGQGLQFLFEYFSETQRNKGNFPGRFSGRQFSNSRSEMNVSTLELGDSALYLCASGPGLDIWEQYFGPGTRLTVT.